Presented here are 18 T cell receptor beta chains from one specimen sequenced in a study of T cells after yellow fever vaccination. TCRdb itself ran the 5' RACE reads through MiXCR, one entry per CDR3 protein. The sample includes about 60,000 distinct CDR3 sequences, approximately 6.5% seen only once; the top ten take around 44%. Sequenced here: CD8+ T cells sorted from PBMCs, sampled on the day of the first yellow fever vaccination. These receptor sequences come from a man between 18 and 29 years old who received the YFV17D yellow fever vaccine.

This clonotype was detected ten times or more. The CDR3: CASSPLSPPRFTDTQYF. The DNA of the CDR3 is TGCGCCAGCAGCCCCCTCTCGCCACCTCGTTTCACAGATACGCAGTATTTT. The chain links TRBV5-1 to TRBJ2-3, with D unresolved. The CDR3 is made up of 17 amino acids. V dropped 4 bases and J dropped 2 bases, with 20 bases sitting between them. Germline assignment: CDR1 SGHRS and CDR2 YFSETQ.

This clonotype was detected only a few times. V and J are TRBV12-3 or TRBV12-4 and TRBJ2-5; D ambiguous. V lost 2 bases and J 4 bases, leaving 2 bases between the germline ends. The CDR3 contains 11 residues. CDR3 in DNA: TGTGCCAGCAGTTTAACAGAGACCCAGTACTTC. Amino acids: CASSLTETQYF.

This clonotype was observed many times. The gene calls are TRBV3-1 and TRBJ2-4; 7 nucleotides match TRBD1. The CDR3 consists of 13 residues. Germline trimming cut 7 bases from V and 11 bases from J; bases unmatched to any gene: 11. Germline V gene data show CDR1 as LGHDT and CDR2 as YNNKEL (reference sequence). CDR3 DNA sequence: TGTGCCAGCACCGCGAACAGGGGCGCGCTTCAGTACTTC. Translated: CASTANRGALQYF.

V and J are TRBV4-3 and TRBJ2-2; 7 bases line up with TRBD2. The CDR3 sequence is 13 residues long. Losses at the gene ends were 8 bases for V and 4 bases for J; bases not matched to a gene: 4. Germline lookup yields CDR1 LGHNA and CDR2 YSLEER. The CDR3 sequence is CASWGGSTGELFF. The CDR3 bases are TGCGCCAGCTGGGGGGGGAGCACCGGGGAGCTGTTTTTT.

This clonotype came up many times. The CDR3 region has the DNA TGTGCCACCAGCAGAGTGCGGGGTAATTCACCCCTCCACTTT. Protein: CATSRVRGNSPLHF. This rearrangement joins TRBV15 to TRBJ1-6; D remains unclear. This CDR3 comprises 14 residues. The germline V gene has CDR1 LNHNV and CDR2 YYDKDF (reference sequence). V lost 1 base, J lost 6 bases, and 7 bases lay in between.

This clonotype has a count of ten or more. J is TRBJ1-1 and V is TRBV18; D is uncertain. The CDR3 spans 13 residues. Germline CDR1 is KGHSH and CDR2 is LQKENI. V was shortened by 8 bases and J by 1 base, with 11 bases between the two germline ends. In DNA, the CDR3 is TGTGCCAGCCGCCCGATTGGGAACACTGAAGCTTTCTTT. This sequence encodes CASRPIGNTEAFF.

This clonotype was counted between two and nine times. This chain connects TRBV12-3 or TRBV12-4 to TRBJ2-3; D unclear. The ends were cut back, 3 bases at V and 2 bases at J, with 6 bases in the middle. The CDR3 sequence is 13 residues long. The CDR3 sequence: CASSFIPTDTQYF. The DNA of the CDR3 is TGTGCCAGCAGTTTTATCCCCACAGATACGCAGTATTTT.

The chain has TRBV27 and TRBJ1-5; D unresolved. The CDR3 length is 12 residues. The V and J ends lost 3 bases and 6 bases respectively, with 6 bases between them. The germline V gene encodes CDR1 MNHEY and CDR2 SMNVEV (reference sequence). The CDR3 sequence is CASSLIGQPQHF. DNA for the CDR3: TGTGCCAGCAGTTTGATAGGTCAGCCCCAGCATTTT.

The gene calls are TRBV12-5 and TRBJ2-1, with 7 bases aligning to TRBD2. CDR3 size: 16 residues. Germline trimming cut 3 bases from V and 6 bases from J; bases unmatched to any gene: 11. From germline, CDR1 is LGHNT and CDR2 FRNRAP. Here the CDR3 reads CASGFWPGTILNEQFF. The CDR3 DNA reads as TGTGCTAGTGGTTTCTGGCCCGGGACTATACTCAATGAGCAGTTCTTC.

This clonotype appeared a few times. The V and J genes are TRBV6-6 and TRBJ2-7; the D is unclear. The germline CDR1 and CDR2 sequences are MNHNY and SVGAGI (reference sequence). CDR3 size: 13 residues. The V end lost 3 bases, the J end lost 5 bases, and 11 bases lay between the germline ends. The CDR3 DNA follows: TGTGCCAGCAGTTATGTGGTCGGCGACGAGCAGTACGTC. Amino acids: CASSYVVGDEQYV.

This clonotype was counted only a few times. This sequence joins TRBV9 and TRBJ2-1; 8 positions match TRBD1. The CDR3 sequence is 15 residues long. After removal of 3 bases from V and 8 bases from J, the junction contained 10 bases not matched to a gene. Germline CDR1 SGDLS, CDR2 YYNGEE. CDR3 in DNA: TGTGCCAGCAGCGGCCCAGGGGGCAGTTTCGATGAGCAGTTCTTC. Protein: CASSGPGGSFDEQFF.

A few counts support this clonotype. The chain links TRBV27 to TRBJ2-3, with a weak D call TRBD2 (5 bases). The germline CDR1 and CDR2 sequences are MNHEY and SMNVEV (reference sequence). Trimming cost V 10 bases and J 2 bases, with 19 bases left between them. The CDR3 runs to 15 residues. In DNA, the CDR3 is TGTGCCATCAGGCCGCGGGTTTGGGACACAGATACGCAGTATTTT. It translates to CAIRPRVWDTDTQYF.

At least ten counts were recorded for this clonotype. The chain couples TRBV5-6 to TRBJ2-7, with 10 nucleotides matching TRBD1. The trim removed 2 bases at V and 2 bases at J, leaving 7 bases unmatched. Germline V gene lookup returns CDR1 SGHDT and CDR2 YYEEEE. The CDR3 is 16 residues long. This CDR3 reads CASSFTGTGATYEQYV. The CDR3 DNA is TGTGCCAGCAGCTTCACCGGGACAGGGGCTACCTACGAGCAGTACGTC.

The chain is built from TRBV9 and TRBJ2-1; 7 nucleotides line up with TRBD1. With 3 bases clipped from V and 9 bases from J, the junction kept 12 bases outside the gene matches. CDR3 length: 15 residues. The germline gives CDR1 SGDLS, CDR2 YYNGEE. CDR3 coding DNA: TGTGCCAGCAGCGCGCAGGGGGAAGCGCTCTTTGAGCAGTTCTTC. Translated, it gives CASSAQGEALFEQFF.

This clonotype has a count of ten or more. This sequence joins TRBV20-1 and TRBJ1-4; perhaps TRBD1 as D (5 bases). Germline CDR1 is DFQATT and CDR2 is SNEGSKA (reference sequence). V gave up 6 bases and J gave up 7 bases, with 18 bases separating them. This CDR3 contains 14 residues. In DNA form, the CDR3 reads TGCAGTGCCAGACAGAGGGAGAACGGTGAAAAACTGTTTTTT. It is translated as CSARQRENGEKLFF.

This clonotype was found many times. The chain couples TRBV29-1 to TRBJ1-2; TRBD1 might be the D (5 bases). V shed 7 bases and J shed 3 bases, with 15 bases lying between them. Germline lookup yields CDR1 SQVTM and CDR2 ANQGSEA. This CDR3 is built from 13 residues. The CDR3 DNA reads as TGCAGCGGCGGGACCAGCCTAGACTATGGCTACACCTTC. Encoded protein: CSGGTSLDYGYTF.

The V and J genes are TRBV19 and TRBJ2-7; TRBD2 agrees at 8 bases. Germline-derived CDR1 and CDR2 are LNHDA and SQIVND (reference sequence). The CDR3 spans 15 residues. V shed 3 bases, J shed 3 bases, and the junction held 7 bases outside the gene matches. CDR3 bases: TGTGCCAGTAGTATTGCGGGGGGAACGGACTACGAGCAGTACTTC. Protein sequence: CASSIAGGTDYEQYF.

This clonotype was detected only a few times. The chain has TRBV5-5 and TRBJ2-5; D is uncertain. Germline V gene data show CDR1 as SGHKS and CDR2 as YYEKEE (reference sequence). The V end was cut by 0 bases, the J end by 5 bases, with 8 bases between. This CDR3 region has 13 residues. CDR3 amino acids: CASSLDGWETQYF. CDR3 nucleotide sequence: TGTGCCAGCAGCTTGGACGGGTGGGAGACCCAGTACTTC. Full variable domain (outside the CDR3, taken from reference TRBV5-5 and TRBJ2-5): DAGVTQSPTHLIKTRGQQVTLRCSPISGHKSVSWYQQVLGQGPQFIFQYYEKEERGRGNFPDRFSARQFPNYSSELNVNALLLGDSALYLCASSLDGWETQYFGPGTRLLVL.